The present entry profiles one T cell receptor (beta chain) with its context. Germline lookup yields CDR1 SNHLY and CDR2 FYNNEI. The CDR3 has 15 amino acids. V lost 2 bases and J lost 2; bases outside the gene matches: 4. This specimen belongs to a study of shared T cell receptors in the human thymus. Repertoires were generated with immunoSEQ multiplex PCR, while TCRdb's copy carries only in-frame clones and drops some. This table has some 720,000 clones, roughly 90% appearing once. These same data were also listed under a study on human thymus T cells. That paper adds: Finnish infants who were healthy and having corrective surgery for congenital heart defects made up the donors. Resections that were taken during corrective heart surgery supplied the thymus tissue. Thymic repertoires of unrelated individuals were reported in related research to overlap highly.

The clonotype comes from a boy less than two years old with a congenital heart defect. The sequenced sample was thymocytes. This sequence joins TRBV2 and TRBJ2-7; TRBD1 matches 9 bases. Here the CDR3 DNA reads TGTGCCAGCAGTGAAAGGACAGGGGAGACCTACGAGCAGTACTTC. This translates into CASSERTGETYEQYF.